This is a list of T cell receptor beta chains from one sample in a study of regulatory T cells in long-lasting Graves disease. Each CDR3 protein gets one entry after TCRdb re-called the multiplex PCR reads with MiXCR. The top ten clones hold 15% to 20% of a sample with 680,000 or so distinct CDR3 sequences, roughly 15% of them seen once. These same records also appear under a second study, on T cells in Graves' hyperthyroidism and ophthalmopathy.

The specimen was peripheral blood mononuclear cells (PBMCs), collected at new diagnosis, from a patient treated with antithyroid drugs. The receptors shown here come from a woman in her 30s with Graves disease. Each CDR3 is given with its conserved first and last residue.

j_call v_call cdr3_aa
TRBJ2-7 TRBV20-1 CSARAGTGRYEQYF
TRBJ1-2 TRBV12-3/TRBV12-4 CASSFKRFNYGYTF
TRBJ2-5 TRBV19 CASSFGEAMGETQYF
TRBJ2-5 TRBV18 CASSPPSRQETQYF
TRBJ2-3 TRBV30 CAWTRPGGTDTQYF
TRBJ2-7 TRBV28 CASSLSGYEQYF
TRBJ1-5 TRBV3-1 CASSSSGLSGQPQHF
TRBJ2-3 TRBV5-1 CASSPGAPRDTQYF
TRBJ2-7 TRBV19 CASSIRGQPSPYEQYF
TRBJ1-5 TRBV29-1 CSGTWGSNQPQHF
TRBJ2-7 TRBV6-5 CASSYSTWGSYEQYF
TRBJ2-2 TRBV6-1 CASSPTSGRGTGELFF
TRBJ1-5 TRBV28 CASSLFRSPQHF
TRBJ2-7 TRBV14 CASSQELAGELEQYF
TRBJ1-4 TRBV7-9 CASRQGVGEKLFF
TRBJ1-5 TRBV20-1 CSAKEYSNQPQHF
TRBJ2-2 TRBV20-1 CSARRPRLAGGPGELFF
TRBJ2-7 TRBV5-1 CASSEGQGTYEQYF
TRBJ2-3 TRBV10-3 CAIGLSGTTDTQYF
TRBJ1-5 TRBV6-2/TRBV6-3 CASSEAGNEQPQHF
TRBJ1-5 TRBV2 CASSEAPTGQPQHF
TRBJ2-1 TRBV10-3 CAISPGTSAYNEQFF
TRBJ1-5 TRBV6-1 CASSVRKGTLSNQPQHF
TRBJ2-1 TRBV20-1 CSATGTSGRNEQFF
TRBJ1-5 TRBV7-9 CASSLGTGLNVQPQHF
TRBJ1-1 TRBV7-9 CASSLAGGEAFF
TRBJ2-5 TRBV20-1 CSAREILYQETQYF
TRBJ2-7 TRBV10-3 CAIRGASTYEQYF
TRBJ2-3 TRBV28 CASSSAGQGLEDTQYF
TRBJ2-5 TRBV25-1 CASSEDAASGRYPLTF
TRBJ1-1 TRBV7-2 CASSTPAVNAEAFF
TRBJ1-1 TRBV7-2 CASSLAPGQGPRAEAFF
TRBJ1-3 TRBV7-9 CASSLTGNLGNTIYF
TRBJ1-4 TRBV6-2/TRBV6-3 CASSYSSGLNEKLFF
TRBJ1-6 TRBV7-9 CASRPDRGLDNSPLHF
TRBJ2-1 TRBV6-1 CASSRPQRTDEQFF
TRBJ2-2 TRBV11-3 CASRMDTGELFF
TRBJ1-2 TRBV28 CASSLGTDYGYTF
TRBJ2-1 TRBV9 CASGATGGYNEQFF
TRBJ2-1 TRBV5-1 CASSSTDRLDNEQFF
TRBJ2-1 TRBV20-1 CSARASGIYNEQFF
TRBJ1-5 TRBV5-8 CASSLGGQTNQPQHF
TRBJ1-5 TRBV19 CASSIGQSYQPQHF
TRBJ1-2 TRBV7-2 CASSLNRPNYGYTF
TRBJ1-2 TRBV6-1 CASSEPGGIYGYTF
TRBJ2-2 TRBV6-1 CASTNLAGGSTGELFF